Presented here are 15 T cell receptor beta chains from one specimen sequenced in a study of cytomegalovirus exposure and HLA in healthy donors. Assay: immunoSEQ multiplex PCR; the TCRdb copy retains only in-frame clones and omits some. The sample includes some 150,000 clones, 87% of them seen just once. Sequenced sample: PBMCs. The source of these receptors is a man aged 18 to 30 in good health and CMV-seropositive.

J is TRBJ1-2 and V is TRBV11-2, with 7 bases aligning to TRBD1. The CDR3 extends over 14 amino acids. Germline V gene sequence: CDR1 SGHAT, CDR2 FQNNGV. The J segment lost 5 bases and the V segment lost 1 base, leaving 4 bases of the junction unmatched. The CDR3 reads CASSLAGRGYGYTF. CDR3 DNA: TGTGCCAGCAGCTTAGCCGGCAGGGGGTATGGCTACACCTTC.

This CDR3 reads CASSPSWGGNQPQHF. CDR3 DNA: TGTGCCAGTAGTCCCTCCTGGGGGGGCAATCAGCCCCAGCATTTT. V usage is TRBV19 and J usage is TRBJ1-5; possible D gene TRBD1, 5 bases. Germline lookup yields CDR1 LNHDA and CDR2 SQIVND (reference sequence). V was pared by 5 bases and J by 2 bases, with 13 bases between. The CDR3 covers 15 residues. Supplemented by reference TRBV19 and TRBJ1-5, the full variable domain reads DGGITQSPKYLFRKEGQNVTLSCEQNLNHDAMYWYRQDPGQGLRLIYYSQIVNDFQKGDIAEGYSVSREKKESFPLTVTSAQKNPTAFYLCASSPSWGGNQPQHFGDGTRLSIL.

This chain links TRBV5-4 with TRBJ2-1; 10 nucleotides line up with TRBD1. The junction had 5 bases not matched to a gene; V was cut back by 1 base and J by 7 bases. The CDR3 extends over 15 amino acids. Germline values: CDR1 SGHNT, CDR2 YYREEE (reference sequence). The CDR3 sequence is CASSLWDRGKNEQFF. In DNA, the CDR3 is TGTGCCAGCAGCTTGTGGGACAGGGGAAAAAATGAGCAGTTCTTC.

The gene calls are TRBV7-9 and TRBJ1-1; D unclear. The CDR3 has 15 amino acids. In germline, CDR1 is SEHNR, CDR2 FQNEAQ (reference sequence). V was trimmed by 0 bases and J by 0 bases, leaving 8 bases between them. The CDR3 bases are TGTGCCAGCAGCTTAGCGCCGGGAATGAACACTGAAGCTTTCTTT. Residues: CASSLAPGMNTEAFF.

In its sample, this clone was seen a few times. This chain joins TRBV19 and TRBJ2-7; D is ambiguous. The germline V and J ends were trimmed by 4 bases and 3 bases, with 7 bases remaining between them. The germline CDR1 and CDR2 sequences are LNHDA and SQIVND (reference sequence). CDR3 length equals 12 residues. The CDR3 protein is CASSTTDYEQYF. In nucleotides, the CDR3 is TGTGCCAGTAGTACTACCGACTACGAGCAGTACTTC.

The rearrangement uses TRBV29-1 and TRBJ2-7; tentative D call: TRBD2 (5 bases). CDR3 length equals 11 residues. With 5 bases removed from V and 7 bases from J, the gap between germline ends came to 12 bases. Germline assignment: CDR1 SQVTM and CDR2 ANQGSEA. The CDR3 protein is CSVMEVREQYF. The CDR3 coding sequence is TGCAGCGTTATGGAGGTTCGAGAGCAGTACTTC.

The rearrangement links TRBV19 to TRBJ2-7; D is perhaps TRBD1 (6 bases). CDR3 length: 15 residues. Germline loops: CDR1 LNHDA, CDR2 SQIVND (reference sequence). With 5 bases removed from V and 2 bases from J, the gap between germline ends came to 16 bases. The CDR3 region is CASSSGTPETYEQYF. CDR3 nucleotide sequence: TGTGCCAGTAGTTCCGGGACACCAGAAACCTACGAGCAGTACTTC.

The rearrangement links TRBV6-1 to TRBJ1-5; no firm D call. With 2 bases removed from V and 1 base from J, the gap between germline ends came to 12 bases. The CDR3 is 16 residues long. CDR1 and CDR2 (germline): MNHNS, SASEGT. The CDR3 region is CASSEPHTASNQPQHF. In nucleotides, the CDR3 is TGTGCCAGCAGTGAACCCCACACAGCCAGCAATCAGCCCCAGCATTTT.

J is TRBJ1-5 and V is TRBV7-9; the D gene is possibly TRBD1 (5 bases). Per the germline V gene, CDR1 is SEHNR and CDR2 is FQNEAQ (reference sequence). Trimming stripped 4 bases from V and 4 bases from J, with 14 bases between. CDR3 length equals 15 residues. CDR3 sequence (DNA): TGTGCCAGCAGCTCCTTCCGGGGGGATAATCAGCCCCAGCATTTT. Amino acids: CASSSFRGDNQPQHF.

This clone was observed once. This chain connects TRBV19 to TRBJ2-7, with D perhaps TRBD1 (5 bases). The length of the CDR3 is 12 residues. The V end lost 5 bases, the J end lost 7 bases, and 12 bases lay between the germline ends. Germline CDR1 and CDR2: LNHDA and SQIVND (reference sequence). The CDR3 DNA sequence: TGTGCCAGTAGTTACAGGTTGGGTGAGCAGTACTTC. It is translated as CASSYRLGEQYF. Full variable domain (remainder filled in from reference TRBV19 and TRBJ2-7): DGGITQSPKYLFRKEGQNVTLSCEQNLNHDAMYWYRQDPGQGLRLIYYSQIVNDFQKGDIAEGYSVSREKKESFPLTVTSAQKNPTAFYLCASSYRLGEQYFGPGTRLTVT.

The sample holds one count of this clone. The chain links TRBV18 to TRBJ2-7, with 9 bases lining up with TRBD1. The germline V gene has CDR1 KGHSH and CDR2 LQKENI. The trim removed 3 bases at V and 4 bases at J, leaving 4 bases unmatched. The CDR3 has 14 amino acids. The CDR3 region has the DNA TGTGCCAGCTCACCCCCGGGACAGGGTTACGAGCAGTACTTC. Translation gives CASSPPGQGYEQYF.

The chain recombines TRBV6-5 with TRBJ2-2; tentative D call: TRBD2 (5 bases). V was clipped by 3 bases and J by 2 bases, with 10 bases between them. The CDR3 loop spans 15 amino acids. The V gene's germline CDR1 is MNHEY and CDR2 SVGAGI. CDR3: CASSYEDYNTGELFF. Here the CDR3 DNA reads TGTGCCAGCAGTTATGAAGACTACAACACCGGGGAGCTGTTTTTT.

This chain connects TRBV27 to TRBJ2-1; weak D call: TRBD2 (6 bases). Between the trimmed V and J ends, which lost 2 bases and 0 bases, there was a span of 8 bases. The germline gives CDR1 MNHEY, CDR2 SMNVEV (reference sequence). The CDR3 runs to 15 residues. CDR3 in DNA: TGTGCCAGCAGTTTAGGGGGGATCTCCTACAATGAGCAGTTCTTC. Residues: CASSLGGISYNEQFF.

The V gene is TRBV5-1, the J gene TRBJ1-2; 8 positions match TRBD1. CDR3 size: 15 residues. Losses at the gene ends were 0 bases for V and 4 bases for J; bases not matched to a gene: 5. Per germline, CDR1 SGHRS and CDR2 YFSETQ. The CDR3 DNA reads TGCGCCAGCAGCTTGGCCCAGGACAGGGCCTATGGCTACACCTTC. Residues: CASSLAQDRAYGYTF.

This clone was picked up a small number of times. The J gene is TRBJ2-3, the V gene TRBV6-4; a possible D gene is TRBD2 (7 bases). This CDR3 region has 14 residues. The V gene's germline CDR1 is MRHNA and CDR2 SNTAGT. Trimming cost V 4 bases and J 4 bases, with 12 bases left between them. Here the CDR3 reads CASSAREGADTQYF. CDR3 sequence (DNA): TGTGCCAGCAGTGCCAGGGAGGGGGCAGATACGCAGTATTTT.